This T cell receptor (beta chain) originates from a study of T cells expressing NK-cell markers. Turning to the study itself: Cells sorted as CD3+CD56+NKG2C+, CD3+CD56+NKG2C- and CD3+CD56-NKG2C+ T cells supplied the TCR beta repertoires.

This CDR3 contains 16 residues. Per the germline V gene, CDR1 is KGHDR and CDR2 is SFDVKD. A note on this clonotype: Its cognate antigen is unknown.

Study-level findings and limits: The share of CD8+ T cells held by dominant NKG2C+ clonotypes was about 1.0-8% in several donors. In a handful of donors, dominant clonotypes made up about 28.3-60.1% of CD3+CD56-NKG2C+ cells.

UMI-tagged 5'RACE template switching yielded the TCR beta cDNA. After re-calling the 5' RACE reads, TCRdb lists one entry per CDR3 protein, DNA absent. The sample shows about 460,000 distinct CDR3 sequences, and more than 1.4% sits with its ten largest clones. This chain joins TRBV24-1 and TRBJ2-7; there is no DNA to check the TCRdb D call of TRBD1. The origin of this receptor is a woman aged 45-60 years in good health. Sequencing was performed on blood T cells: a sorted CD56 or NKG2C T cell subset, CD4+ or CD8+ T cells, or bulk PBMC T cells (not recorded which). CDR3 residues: CATSDSRTAPPYEQYF.